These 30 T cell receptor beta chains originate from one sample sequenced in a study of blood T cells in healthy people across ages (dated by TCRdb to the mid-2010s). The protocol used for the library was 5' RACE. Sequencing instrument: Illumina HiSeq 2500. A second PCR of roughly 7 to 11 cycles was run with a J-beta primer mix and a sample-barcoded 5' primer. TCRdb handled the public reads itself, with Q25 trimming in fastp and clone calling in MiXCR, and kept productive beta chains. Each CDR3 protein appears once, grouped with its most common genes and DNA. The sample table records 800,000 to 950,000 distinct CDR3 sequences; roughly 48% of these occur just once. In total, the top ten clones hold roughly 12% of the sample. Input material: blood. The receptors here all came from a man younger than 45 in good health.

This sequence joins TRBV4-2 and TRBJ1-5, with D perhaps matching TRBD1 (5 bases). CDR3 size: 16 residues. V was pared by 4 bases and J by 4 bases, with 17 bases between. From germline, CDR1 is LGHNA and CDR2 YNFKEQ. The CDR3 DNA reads TGTGCCAGCAGCCTCGCAGTGGGGGGGGTAAATCAGCCCCAGCATTTT. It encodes CASSLAVGGVNQPQHF.

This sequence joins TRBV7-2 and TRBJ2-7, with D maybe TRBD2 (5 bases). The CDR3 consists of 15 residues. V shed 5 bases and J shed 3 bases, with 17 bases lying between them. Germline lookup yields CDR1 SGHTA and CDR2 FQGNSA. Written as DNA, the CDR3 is TGTGCCAGCAGCGAAGCGGTCCAGCCCAGCTACGAGCAGTACTTC. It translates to CASSEAVQPSYEQYF.

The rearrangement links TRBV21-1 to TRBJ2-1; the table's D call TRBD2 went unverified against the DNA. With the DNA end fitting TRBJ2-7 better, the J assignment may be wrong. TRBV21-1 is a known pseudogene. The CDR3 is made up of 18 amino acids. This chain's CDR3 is CASSTTSGGATSYNEQYF. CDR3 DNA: TGTGCCAGCAGCACTACTAGCGGGGGGGCCACCTCCTACAATGAGCAGTACTTC.

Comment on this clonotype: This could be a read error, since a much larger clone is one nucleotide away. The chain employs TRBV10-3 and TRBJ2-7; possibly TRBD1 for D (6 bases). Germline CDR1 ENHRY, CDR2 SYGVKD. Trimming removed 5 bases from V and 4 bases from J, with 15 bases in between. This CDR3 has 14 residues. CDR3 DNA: TGTGCCATCAGTAATCTGGGGGCCCAATACGAGCAGTACTTC. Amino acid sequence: CAISNLGAQYEQYF.

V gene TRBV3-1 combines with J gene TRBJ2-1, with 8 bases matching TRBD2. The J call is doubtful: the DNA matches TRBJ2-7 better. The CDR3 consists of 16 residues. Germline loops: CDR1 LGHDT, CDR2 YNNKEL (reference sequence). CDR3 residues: CASSQDVSGVYNEQYF. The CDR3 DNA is TGTGCCAGCAGCCAAGATGTTAGCGGGGTATACAATGAGCAGTACTTC.

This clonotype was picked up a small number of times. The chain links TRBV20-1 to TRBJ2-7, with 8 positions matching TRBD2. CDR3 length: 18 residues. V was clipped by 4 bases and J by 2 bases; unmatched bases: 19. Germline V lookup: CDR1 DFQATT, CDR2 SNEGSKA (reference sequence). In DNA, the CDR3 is TGCAGTGCTACCTTCAAAGCGAATGGCGGGGGGTCTCCCTACGAGCAGTACTTC. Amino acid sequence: CSATFKANGGGSPYEQYF.

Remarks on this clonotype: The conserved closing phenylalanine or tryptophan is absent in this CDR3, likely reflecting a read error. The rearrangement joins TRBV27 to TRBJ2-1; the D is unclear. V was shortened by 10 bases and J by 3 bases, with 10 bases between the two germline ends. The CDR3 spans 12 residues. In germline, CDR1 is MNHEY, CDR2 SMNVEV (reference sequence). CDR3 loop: CAIGWVYNEQFI. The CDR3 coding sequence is TGTGCCATCGGATGGGTCTACAATGAGCAGTTCATC.

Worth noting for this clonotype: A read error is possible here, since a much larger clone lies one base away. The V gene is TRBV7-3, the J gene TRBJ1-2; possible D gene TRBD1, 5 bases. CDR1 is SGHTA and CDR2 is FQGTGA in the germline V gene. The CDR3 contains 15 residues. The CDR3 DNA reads TGTGCCAGCAGCTCTCCGGACAAGGGAGAATATGACTACACCTTC. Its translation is CASSSPDKGEYDYTF. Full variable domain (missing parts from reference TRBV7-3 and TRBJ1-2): GAGVSQTPSNKVTEKGKYVELRCDPISGHTALYWYRQSLGQGPEFLIYFQGTGAADDSGLPNDRFFAVRPEGSVSTLKIQRTERGDSAVYLCASSSPDKGEYDYTFGSGTRLTVV.

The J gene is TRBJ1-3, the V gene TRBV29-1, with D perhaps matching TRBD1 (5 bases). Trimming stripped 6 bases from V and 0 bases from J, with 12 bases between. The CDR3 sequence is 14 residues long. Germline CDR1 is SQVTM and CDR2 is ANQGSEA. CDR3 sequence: CSVSGTVSGNTIYF. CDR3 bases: TGCAGCGTCTCCGGGACTGTCTCTGGAAACACCATATATTTT.

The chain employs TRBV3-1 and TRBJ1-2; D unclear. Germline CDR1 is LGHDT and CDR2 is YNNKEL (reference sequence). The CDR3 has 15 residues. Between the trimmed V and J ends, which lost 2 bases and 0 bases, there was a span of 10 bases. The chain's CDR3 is CASSQLATTNYGYTF. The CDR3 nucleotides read TGTGCCAGCAGCCAATTAGCTACTACTAACTATGGCTACACCTTC.

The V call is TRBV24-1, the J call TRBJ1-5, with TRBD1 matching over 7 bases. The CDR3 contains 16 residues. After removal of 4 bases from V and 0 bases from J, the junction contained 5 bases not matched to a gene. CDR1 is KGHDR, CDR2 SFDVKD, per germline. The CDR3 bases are TGTGCCACCAGTGAACGCGGACAGGTTAGCAATCAGCCCCAGCATTTT. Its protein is CATSERGQVSNQPQHF.

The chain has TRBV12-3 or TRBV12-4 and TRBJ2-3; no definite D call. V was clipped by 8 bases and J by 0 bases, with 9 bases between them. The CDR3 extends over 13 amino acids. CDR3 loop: CASGPGSTDTQYF. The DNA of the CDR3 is TGTGCCAGCGGACCGGGCAGCACAGATACGCAGTATTTT.

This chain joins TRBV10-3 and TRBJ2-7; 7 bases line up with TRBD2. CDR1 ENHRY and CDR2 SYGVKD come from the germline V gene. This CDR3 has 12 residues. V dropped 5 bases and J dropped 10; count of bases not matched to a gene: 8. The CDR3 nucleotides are TGTGCCATCAGTTCTGGGGGGGAGGCCCAGTACTTC. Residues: CAISSGGEAQYF.

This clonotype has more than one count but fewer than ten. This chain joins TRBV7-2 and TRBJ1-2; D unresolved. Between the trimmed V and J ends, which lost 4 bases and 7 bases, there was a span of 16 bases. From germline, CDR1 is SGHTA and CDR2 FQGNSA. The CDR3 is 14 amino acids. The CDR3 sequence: CASSSPVATSGYTF. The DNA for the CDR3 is TGTGCCAGCAGCTCACCTGTAGCCACATCTGGCTACACCTTC. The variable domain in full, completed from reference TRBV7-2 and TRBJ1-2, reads GAGVSQSPSNKVTEKGKDVELRCDPISGHTALYWYRQSLGQGLEFLIYFQGNSAPDKSGLPSDRFSAERTGGSVSTLTIQRTQQEDSAVYLCASSSPVATSGYTFGSGTRLTVV.

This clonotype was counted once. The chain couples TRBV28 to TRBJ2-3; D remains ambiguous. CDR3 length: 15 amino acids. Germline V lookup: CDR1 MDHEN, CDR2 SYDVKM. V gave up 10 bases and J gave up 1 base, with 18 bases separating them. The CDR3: CAITPGQEGTDTQYF. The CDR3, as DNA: TGTGCCATCACCCCTGGCCAAGAGGGCACAGATACGCAGTATTTT.

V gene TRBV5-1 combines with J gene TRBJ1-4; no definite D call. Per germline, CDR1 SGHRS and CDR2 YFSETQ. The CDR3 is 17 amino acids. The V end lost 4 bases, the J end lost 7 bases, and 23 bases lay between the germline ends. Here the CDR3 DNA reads TGCGCCAGCAGCCCCGATTATCTCGCCGGAGTTGGTGAAAAACTGTTTTTT. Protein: CASSPDYLAGVGEKLFF. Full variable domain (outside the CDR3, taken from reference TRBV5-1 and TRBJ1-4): KAGVTQTPRYLIKTRGQQVTLSCSPISGHRSVSWYQQTPGQGLQFLFEYFSETQRNKGNFPGRFSGRQFSNSRSEMNVSTLELGDSALYLCASSPDYLAGVGEKLFFGSGTQLSVL.

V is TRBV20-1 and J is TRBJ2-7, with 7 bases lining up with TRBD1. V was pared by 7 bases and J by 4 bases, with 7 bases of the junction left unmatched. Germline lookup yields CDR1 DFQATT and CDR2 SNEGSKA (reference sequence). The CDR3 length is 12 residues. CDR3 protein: CSVGGQAYEQYF. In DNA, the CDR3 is TGCAGTGTCGGCGGACAGGCGTACGAGCAGTACTTC.

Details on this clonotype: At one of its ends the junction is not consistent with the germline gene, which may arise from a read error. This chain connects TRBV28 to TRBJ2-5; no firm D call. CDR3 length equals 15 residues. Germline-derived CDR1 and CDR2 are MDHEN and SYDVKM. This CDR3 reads CASSLIQRTQGTQYF. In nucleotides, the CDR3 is TGTGCCAGCAGTTTAATCCAGCGAACGCAAGGGACCCAGTACTTC. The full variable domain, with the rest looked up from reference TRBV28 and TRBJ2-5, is DVKVTQSSRYLVKRTGEKVFLECVQDMDHENMFWYRQDPGLGLRLIYFSYDVKMKEKGDIPEGYSVSREKKERFSLILESASTNQTSMYLCASSLIQRTQGTQYFGPGTRLLVL.

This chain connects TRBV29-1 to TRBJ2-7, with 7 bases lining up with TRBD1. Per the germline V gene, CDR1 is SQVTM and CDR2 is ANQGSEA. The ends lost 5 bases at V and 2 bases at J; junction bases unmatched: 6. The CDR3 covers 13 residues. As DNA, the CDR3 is TGCAGCGTTCGAGGGGGCGACGCCTACGAGCAGTACTTC. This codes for CSVRGGDAYEQYF.

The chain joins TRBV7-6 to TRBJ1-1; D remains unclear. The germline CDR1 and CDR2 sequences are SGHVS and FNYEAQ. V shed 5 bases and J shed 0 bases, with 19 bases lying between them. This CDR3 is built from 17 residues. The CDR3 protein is CASSLEWVTLMNTEAFF. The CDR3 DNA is TGTGCCAGCAGCCTCGAGTGGGTAACCCTAATGAACACTGAAGCTTTCTTT.

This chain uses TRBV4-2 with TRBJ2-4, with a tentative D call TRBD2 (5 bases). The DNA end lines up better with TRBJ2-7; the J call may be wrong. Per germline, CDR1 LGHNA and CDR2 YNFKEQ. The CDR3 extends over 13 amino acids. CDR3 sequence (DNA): TGTGCCAGCAGCCGCCGGGATACCTACGAGCAGTACTTC. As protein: CASSRRDTYEQYF.

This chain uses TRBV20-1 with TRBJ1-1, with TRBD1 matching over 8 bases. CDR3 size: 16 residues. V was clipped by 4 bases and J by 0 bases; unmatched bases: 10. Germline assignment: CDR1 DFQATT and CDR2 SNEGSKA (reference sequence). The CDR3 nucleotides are TGCAGTGCTAAGGCAACAGGGGGTGCCATGAACACTGAAGCTTTCTTT. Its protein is CSAKATGGAMNTEAFF.

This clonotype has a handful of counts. CDR3 in DNA: TGTGCCAGCAGTTTGAAAGGGGGGTCCTACGAGCAGTACTTC. It translates to CASSLKGGSYEQYF. The rearrangement joins TRBV12-3 or TRBV12-4 to TRBJ2-7; D may match TRBD1 or TRBD2 (6 bases each). This CDR3 contains 14 residues. Deletions cut 3 bases from V and 1 base from J, with 10 bases between.

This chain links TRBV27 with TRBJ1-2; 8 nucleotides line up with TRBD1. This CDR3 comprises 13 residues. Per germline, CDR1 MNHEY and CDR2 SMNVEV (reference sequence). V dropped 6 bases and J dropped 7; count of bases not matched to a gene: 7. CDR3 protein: CASSRTGLTGYTF. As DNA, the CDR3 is TGTGCCAGCAGCCGGACAGGGTTGACTGGCTACACCTTC.

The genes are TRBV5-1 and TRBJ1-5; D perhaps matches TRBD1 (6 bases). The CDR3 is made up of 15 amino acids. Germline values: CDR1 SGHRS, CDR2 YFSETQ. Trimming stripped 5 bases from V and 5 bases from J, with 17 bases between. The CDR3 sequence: CASRPTGDHHQPQHF. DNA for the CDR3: TGCGCCAGCAGACCGACAGGAGACCACCATCAGCCCCAGCATTTT.

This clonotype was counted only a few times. The chain's CDR3 is CASSLAQRTQYF. CDR3 in DNA: TGTGCCAGCAGTTTAGCCCAACGGACCCAGTACTTC. The chain uses TRBV28 and TRBJ2-7; D uncertain. The better agreement between TRBJ2-5 and the DNA end casts doubt on the J call. The CDR3 consists of 12 residues. Germline CDR1 and CDR2: MDHEN and SYDVKM.

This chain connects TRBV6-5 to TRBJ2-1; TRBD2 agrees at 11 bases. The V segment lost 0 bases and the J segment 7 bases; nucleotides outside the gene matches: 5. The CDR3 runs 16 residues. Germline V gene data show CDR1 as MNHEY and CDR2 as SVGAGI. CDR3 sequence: CASSYSNSGGVNEQFF. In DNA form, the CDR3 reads TGTGCCAGCAGTTACTCGAATAGCGGGGGGGTAAATGAGCAGTTCTTC.

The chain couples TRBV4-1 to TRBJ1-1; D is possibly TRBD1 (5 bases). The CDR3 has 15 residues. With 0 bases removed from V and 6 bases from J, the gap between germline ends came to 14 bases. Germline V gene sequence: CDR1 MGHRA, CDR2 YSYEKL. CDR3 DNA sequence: TGCGCCAGCAGCCAAGACCCGGGAGTGGGGGCTGAAGCTTTCTTT. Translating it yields CASSQDPGVGAEAFF.

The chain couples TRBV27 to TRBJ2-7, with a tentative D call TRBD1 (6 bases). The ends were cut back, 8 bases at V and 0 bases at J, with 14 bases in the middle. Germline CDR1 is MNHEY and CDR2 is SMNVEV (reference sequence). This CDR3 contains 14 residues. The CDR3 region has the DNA TGTGCCAGCTCGGACAGATCAATCTCCTACGAGCAGTACTTC. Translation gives CASSDRSISYEQYF.

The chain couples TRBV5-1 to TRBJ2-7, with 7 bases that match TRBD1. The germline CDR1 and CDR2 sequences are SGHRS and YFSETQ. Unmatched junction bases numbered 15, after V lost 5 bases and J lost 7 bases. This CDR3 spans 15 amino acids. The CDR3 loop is CASRLTTGPLVEQYF. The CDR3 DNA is TGCGCCAGCAGGTTAACGACAGGGCCCCTCGTGGAGCAGTACTTC. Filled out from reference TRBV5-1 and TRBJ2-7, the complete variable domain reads KAGVTQTPRYLIKTRGQQVTLSCSPISGHRSVSWYQQTPGQGLQFLFEYFSETQRNKGNFPGRFSGRQFSNSRSEMNVSTLELGDSALYLCASRLTTGPLVEQYFGPGTRLTVT.